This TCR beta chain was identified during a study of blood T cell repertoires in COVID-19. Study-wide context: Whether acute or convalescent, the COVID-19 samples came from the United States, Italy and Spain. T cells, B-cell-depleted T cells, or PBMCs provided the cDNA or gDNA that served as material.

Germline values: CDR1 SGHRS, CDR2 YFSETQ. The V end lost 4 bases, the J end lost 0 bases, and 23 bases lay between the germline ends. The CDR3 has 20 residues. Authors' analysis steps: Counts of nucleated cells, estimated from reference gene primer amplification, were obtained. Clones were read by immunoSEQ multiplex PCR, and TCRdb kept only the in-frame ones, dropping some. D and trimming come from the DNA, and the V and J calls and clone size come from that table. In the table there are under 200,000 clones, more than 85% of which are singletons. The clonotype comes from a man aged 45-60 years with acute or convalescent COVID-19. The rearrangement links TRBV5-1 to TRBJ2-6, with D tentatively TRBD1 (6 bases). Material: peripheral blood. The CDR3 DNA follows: TGCGCCAGCAGCCCACCCGTCGGGCAGGGGCAGAGCTCTGGGGCCAACGTCCTGACTTTC. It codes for CASSPPVGQGQSSGANVLTF.